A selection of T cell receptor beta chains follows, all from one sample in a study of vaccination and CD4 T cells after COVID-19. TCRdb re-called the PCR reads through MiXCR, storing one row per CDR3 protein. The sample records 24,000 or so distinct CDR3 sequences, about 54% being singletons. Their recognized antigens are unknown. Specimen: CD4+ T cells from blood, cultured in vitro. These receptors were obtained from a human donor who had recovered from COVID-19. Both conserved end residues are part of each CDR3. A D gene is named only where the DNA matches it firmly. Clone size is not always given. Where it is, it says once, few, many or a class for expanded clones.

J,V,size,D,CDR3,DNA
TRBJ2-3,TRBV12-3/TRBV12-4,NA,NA,CASGDRDSYGADTQYF,TGTGCCAGTGGGGATAGGGACTCCTACGGTGCAGATACGCAGTATTTT
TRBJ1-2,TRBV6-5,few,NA,CASSYSPEGIYGYTF,TGTGCCAGCAGTTACTCGCCGGAGGGGATCTATGGCTACACCTTC
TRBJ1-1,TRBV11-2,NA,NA,CASSPGWLDAFF,TGTGCCAGCAGCCCAGGGTGGCTGGATGCTTTCTTT
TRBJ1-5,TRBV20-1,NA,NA,CSARPGNQPQHF,TGCAGTGCCCGCCCGGGGAACCAGCCCCAGCATTTT
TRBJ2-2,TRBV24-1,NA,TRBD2,CATSDNLAGGPTGELFF,TGTGCCACCAGTGATAATCTAGCGGGAGGTCCCACCGGGGAGCTGTTTTTT
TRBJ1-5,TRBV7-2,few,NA,CASSLAFDSTFNQPQHF,TGTGCCAGCAGCTTAGCGTTCGACAGCACATTCAATCAGCCCCAGCATTTT
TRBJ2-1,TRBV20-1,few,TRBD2,CSASSGGTSGTNEQFF,TGCAGTGCTAGTTCGGGGGGGACTAGCGGGACCAATGAGCAGTTCTTC
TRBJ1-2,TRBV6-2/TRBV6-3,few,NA,CASSYSVSYTF,TGTGCCAGCAGTTACTCGGTTTCATACACCTTC
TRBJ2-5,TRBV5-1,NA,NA,CASSPRRWEGETQYF,TGCGCCAGCAGCCCGCGGAGGTGGGAAGGAGAGACCCAGTACTTC
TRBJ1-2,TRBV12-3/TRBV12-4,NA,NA,CASRMTAPNYGYTF,TGTGCCAGCAGAATGACAGCACCTAACTATGGCTACACCTTC
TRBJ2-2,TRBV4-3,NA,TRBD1,CASSQSGQGYIGELFF,TGCGCCAGCAGCCAGTCGGGACAGGGTTACATCGGGGAGCTGTTTTTT
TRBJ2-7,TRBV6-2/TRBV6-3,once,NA,CASRLGPAGEQYF,TGTGCCAGCAGACTCGGCCCCGCGGGCGAGCAGTACTTC
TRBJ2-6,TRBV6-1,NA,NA,CASSESKGTGANVLTF,TGTGCCAGCAGTGAAAGTAAGGGAACTGGGGCCAACGTCCTGACTTTC
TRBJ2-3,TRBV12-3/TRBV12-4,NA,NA,CASSLDPTSTDTQYF,TGTGCCAGCAGTTTAGATCCGACTAGCACAGATACGCAGTATTTT
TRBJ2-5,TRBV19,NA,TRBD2,CASTPGLARAETQYF,TGTGCCAGTACCCCGGGACTAGCAAGAGCTGAGACCCAGTACTTC
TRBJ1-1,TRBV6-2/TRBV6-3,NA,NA,CASSYSNTNTEAFF,TGTGCCAGCAGTTACTCGAACACGAACACTGAAGCTTTCTTT
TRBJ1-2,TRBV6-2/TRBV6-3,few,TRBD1,CASGQALSYGYTF,TGTGCCAGCGGACAGGCCCTAAGCTATGGCTACACCTTC
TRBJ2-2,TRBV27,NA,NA,CASSLWWTGELFF,TGTGCCAGCAGTTTATGGTGGACCGGGGAGCTGTTTTTT
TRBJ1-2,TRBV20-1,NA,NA,CSARVFTGNGYTF,TGCAGTGCTAGAGTTTTCACAGGGAATGGCTACACCTTC
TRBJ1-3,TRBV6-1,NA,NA,CASSRDAGNTIYF,TGTGCCAGCAGCCGGGACGCAGGAAACACCATATATTTT
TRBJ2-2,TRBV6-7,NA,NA,CASSYYLTGAPRRELFF,TGTGCCAGCAGTTACTACCTGACCGGGGCCCCTAGGAGGGAGCTGTTTTTT
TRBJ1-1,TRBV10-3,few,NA,CACGEAEAFF,TGTGCCTGCGGGGAGGCTGAAGCTTTCTTT
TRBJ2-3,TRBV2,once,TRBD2,CACGLATDTQYF,TGTGCCTGCGGACTAGCGACAGATACGCAGTATTTT
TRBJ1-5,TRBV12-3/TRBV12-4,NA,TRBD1,CATSTGRNQPQHF,TGTGCCACCTCGACAGGGCGTAATCAGCCCCAGCATTTT
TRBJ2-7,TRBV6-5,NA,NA,CASSYPRLHRSSYEQYF,TGTGCCAGCAGTTACCCCAGACTCCACCGAAGCTCCTACGAGCAGTACTTC
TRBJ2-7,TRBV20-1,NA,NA,CSARDGAGSSYEQYF,TGCAGTGCTAGAGATGGGGCGGGAAGCTCCTACGAGCAGTACTTC
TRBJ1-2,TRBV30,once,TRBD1,CAWTRDRGRANYGYTF,TGTGCCTGGACGAGGGACAGGGGCCGAGCTAACTATGGCTACACCTTC
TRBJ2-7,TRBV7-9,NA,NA,CASSPWGGAGYEQYF,TGTGCCAGCAGCCCGTGGGGGGGGGCGGGCTACGAGCAGTACTTC
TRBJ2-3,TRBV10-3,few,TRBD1,CAISGGTGKTDTQYF,TGTGCCATCAGTGGAGGGACAGGAAAAACAGATACGCAGTATTTT
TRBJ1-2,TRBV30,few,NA,CAWSMLTNYGYTF,TGTGCCTGGAGTATGCTTACTAACTATGGCTACACCTTC
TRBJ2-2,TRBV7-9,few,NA,CASSPRTVTGELFF,TGTGCCAGCAGCCCCCGGACAGTCACCGGGGAGCTGTTTTTT
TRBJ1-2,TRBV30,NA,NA,CAWSVGEGYGYTF,TGTGCCTGGAGTGTAGGGGAGGGATATGGCTACACCTTC
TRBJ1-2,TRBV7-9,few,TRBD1,CASSSFQTGNYGYTF,TGTGCCAGCAGCTCCTTCCAGACAGGGAACTATGGCTACACCTTC
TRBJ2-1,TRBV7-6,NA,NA,CASSPGRVSGWNEQFF,TGTGCCAGCAGCCCCGGACGCGTCTCCGGGTGGAATGAGCAGTTCTTC
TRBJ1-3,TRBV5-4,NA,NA,CASSLGGASGNTIYF,TGTGCCAGCAGCTTGGGTGGGGCAAGTGGAAACACCATATATTTT
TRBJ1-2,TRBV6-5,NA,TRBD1,CASSYLGQNYGYTF,TGTGCCAGCAGTTACTTGGGACAGAACTATGGCTACACCTTC
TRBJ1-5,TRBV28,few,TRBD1,CASTPGQNFPQHF,TGTGCCAGCACCCCGGGACAGAATTTCCCCCAGCATTTT
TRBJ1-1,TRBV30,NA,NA,CAWSVGVNTEAFF,TGTGCCTGGAGTGTAGGAGTGAACACTGAAGCTTTCTTT
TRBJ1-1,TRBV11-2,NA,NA,CASSLSSRETEAFF,TGTGCCAGCAGCTTAAGTTCCCGGGAGACTGAAGCTTTCTTT
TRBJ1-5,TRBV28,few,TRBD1,CASSPGAGGGQPQHF,TGTGCCAGCAGCCCCGGGGCAGGGGGCGGTCAGCCCCAGCATTTT
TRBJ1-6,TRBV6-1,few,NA,CASEGNNSPLHF,TGTGCCAGCGAAGGGAACAATTCACCCCTCCACTTT
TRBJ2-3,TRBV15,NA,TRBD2,CVTSRRPRTSGRADTQYF,TGTGTCACCAGCAGAAGACCGAGGACTAGCGGGAGGGCAGATACGCAGTATTTT
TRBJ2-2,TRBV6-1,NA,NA,CASSRADRYTGELFF,TGTGCCAGCAGTCGCGCAGACAGATACACCGGGGAGCTGTTTTTT
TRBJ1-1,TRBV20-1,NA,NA,CSVASLRGTEAFF,TGCAGTGTTGCCTCGCTTCGGGGCACTGAAGCTTTCTTT
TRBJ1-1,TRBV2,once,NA,CASNNPDGAFF,TGTGCCAGCAACAACCCGGACGGGGCTTTCTTT
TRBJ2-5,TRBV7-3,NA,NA,CASSPTGRSQETQYF,TGTGCCAGCAGCCCTACTGGACGGTCCCAAGAGACCCAGTACTTC
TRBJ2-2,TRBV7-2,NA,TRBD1,CASSPNSRGRTGELFF,TGTGCCAGCAGCCCCAACTCCAGGGGGCGGACCGGGGAGCTGTTTTTT
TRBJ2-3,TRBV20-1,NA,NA,CSALGPDTQYF,TGCAGTGCTCTCGGTCCAGATACGCAGTATTTT
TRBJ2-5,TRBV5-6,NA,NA,CASSYQETQYF,TGTGCCAGCAGCTACCAAGAGACCCAGTACTTC